Listed here are 32 T cell receptor beta chains from one sample, sequenced in a study of cytomegalovirus exposure and HLA in healthy donors. The PCR employed 60 Vbeta primers together with 13 Jbeta primers. Libraries were prepared by immunoSEQ multiplex PCR; TCRdb keeps only in-frame clonotypes and omits some of them. The sample includes some 200,000 clones, approximately 80% seen only once; the top ten take less than 3.5%. The sequenced sample was PBMCs. These receptors were collected from a woman in her thirties in good health and CMV-seronegative.

The V gene is TRBV27, the J gene TRBJ2-5, with 7 positions matching TRBD2. There are 13 residues in the CDR3. V was clipped by 5 bases and J by 3 bases; unmatched bases: 3. Germline V gene lookup returns CDR1 MNHEY and CDR2 SMNVEV (reference sequence). The CDR3 reads CASSMGGEETQYF. CDR3 bases: TGTGCCAGCAGTATGGGGGGGGAAGAGACCCAGTACTTC.

The chain carries TRBV27 and TRBJ2-5; D gene uncertain. The J call may be faulty, since TRBJ2-7 better matches the DNA end. The CDR3 consists of 12 residues. Looked up from germline, CDR1 is MNHEY and CDR2 is SMNVEV (reference sequence). CDR3 coding DNA: TGTGCCAGCAGTTCCCCCTCCTACGAGCAGTACTTC. Its translation: CASSSPSYEQYF.

The rearrangement uses TRBV5-1 and TRBJ2-3; D unclear. Germline V CDR1 and CDR2: SGHRS, YFSETQ. This CDR3 spans 14 amino acids. V gave up 3 bases and J gave up 1 base, with 9 bases separating them. DNA of the CDR3: TGCGCCAGCAGCTCCGTAAGCGGCACAGATACGCAGTATTTT. Protein: CASSSVSGTDTQYF.

The rearrangement links TRBV5-1 to TRBJ2-7; a weak D match, TRBD1 (5 bases). The CDR3 sequence is 15 residues long. V lost 5 bases and J 2 bases, leaving 17 bases between the germline ends. CDR1 is SGHRS, CDR2 YFSETQ, per germline. The CDR3 DNA reads as TGCGCCAGCAGTCTCGACCCGACAGTGACCTACGAGCAGTACTTC. This codes for CASSLDPTVTYEQYF. Filled out from reference TRBV5-1 and TRBJ2-7, the complete variable domain reads KAGVTQTPRYLIKTRGQQVTLSCSPISGHRSVSWYQQTPGQGLQFLFEYFSETQRNKGNFPGRFSGRQFSNSRSEMNVSTLELGDSALYLCASSLDPTVTYEQYFGPGTRLTVT.

The J gene is TRBJ2-7, the V gene TRBV4-1; 9 nucleotides align to TRBD2. CDR1 MGHRA and CDR2 YSYEKL come from the germline V gene. CDR3 size: 15 residues. V gave up 1 base and J gave up 5 bases; unmatched junction bases: 6. In DNA, the CDR3 is TGCGCCAGCAGCCAAGGTCTAGCGGGGCGCGACGAGCAGTACTTC. Translating gives CASSQGLAGRDEQYF.

The rearrangement joins TRBV19 to TRBJ2-7, with TRBD1 matching over 9 bases. The germline V gene encodes CDR1 LNHDA and CDR2 SQIVND (reference sequence). J was trimmed by 7 bases and V by 4 bases; bases with no gene match: 2. The CDR3 sequence is 12 residues long. CDR3 residues: CASSTDRGEQYF. The CDR3 region has the DNA TGTGCCAGTAGTACAGACAGGGGGGAGCAGTACTTC.

V and J are TRBV4-1 and TRBJ2-2, with 7 bases matching TRBD2. V lost 4 bases to trimming and J lost 3 bases; unmatched junction nucleotides: 2. This CDR3 spans 14 amino acids. CDR1 and CDR2 from the germline V gene are MGHRA and YSYEKL. CDR3 DNA sequence: TGCGCCAGCAGCCGGGGGAGGGACACCGGGGAGCTGTTTTTT. Protein: CASSRGRDTGELFF.

The rearrangement links TRBV7-6 to TRBJ1-1; 7 bases match TRBD1. Trimming took 5 bases from V and 1 from J; bases not matched to a gene: 4. The CDR3 loop spans 14 amino acids. Germline loops: CDR1 SGHVS, CDR2 FNYEAQ. Here the CDR3 DNA reads TGTGCCAGCAGCCTCCGGACAGGGAACACTGAAGCTTTCTTT. This translates into CASSLRTGNTEAFF.

The chain recombines TRBV15 with TRBJ2-7; 11 bases are a match to TRBD2. The CDR3 contains 17 residues. The germline V gene encodes CDR1 LNHNV and CDR2 YYDKDF (reference sequence). Trimming cost V 1 base and J 2 bases; bases outside gene matches: 7. Here the CDR3 reads CATSRALLTSGTYEQYF. In DNA form, the CDR3 reads TGTGCCACCAGCAGAGCTCTCCTGACTAGCGGGACCTACGAGCAGTACTTC.

The chain carries TRBV6-1 and TRBJ2-2; the match to TRBD2 covers 11 bases. This CDR3 has 15 amino acids. J lost 5 bases, V lost 6 bases, and 5 bases had no gene match. In germline, CDR1 is MNHNS, CDR2 SASEGT. CDR3: CASRIAGGPTGELFF. Written as DNA, the CDR3 is TGTGCCAGCAGGATAGCGGGGGGGCCGACCGGGGAGCTGTTTTTT.

The chain recombines TRBV30 with TRBJ2-5; unclear D gene. V gave up 2 bases and J gave up 2 bases, with 9 bases separating them. CDR1 GTSNPN and CDR2 SVGIG come from the germline V gene (reference sequence). The CDR3 is 13 amino acids. CDR3 amino acids: CAWSLRSQETQYF. CDR3 in DNA: TGTGCCTGGAGTTTGAGGAGTCAAGAGACCCAGTACTTC.

V gene TRBV5-1 combines with J gene TRBJ1-3, with 10 nucleotides matching TRBD1. CDR1 is SGHRS, CDR2 YFSETQ, per germline. With 1 base clipped from V and 4 bases from J, the junction kept 2 bases outside the gene matches. The CDR3 spans 15 residues. The CDR3 DNA sequence: TGCGCCAGCAGCTTGAGGACAGGGGGAGGAAACACCATATATTTT. This codes for CASSLRTGGGNTIYF.

The chain is built from TRBV5-5 and TRBJ2-2, with a weak D call TRBD2 (8 bases). This CDR3 has 15 residues. V shed 3 bases and J shed 7 bases, with 16 bases lying between them. The V gene's germline CDR1 is SGHKS and CDR2 YYEKEE (reference sequence). The CDR3 bases are TGTGCCAGCAGCTCTCGGGAGGGGGCTGGCGGGGAGCTGTTTTTT. It is translated as CASSSREGAGGELFF.

This clone appeared a few times. V gene TRBV5-4 combines with J gene TRBJ2-2; a possible D gene is TRBD2 (5 bases). Germline V gene lookup returns CDR1 SGHNT and CDR2 YYREEE (reference sequence). The V end was cut by 4 bases, the J end by 3 bases, with 7 bases between. CDR3 size: 13 residues. The CDR3 DNA follows: TGTGCCAGCAGCGGACTCGACACCGGGGAGCTGTTTTTT. Translating gives CASSGLDTGELFF. Supplemented by reference TRBV5-4 and TRBJ2-2, the full variable domain reads ETGVTQSPTHLIKTRGQQVTLRCSSQSGHNTVSWYQQALGQGPQFIFQYYREEENGRGNFPPRFSGLQFPNYSSELNVNALELDDSALYLCASSGLDTGELFFGEGSRLTVL.

In nucleotides, the CDR3 is TGCGCCAGCAGCTTTGGAGCCCCCCAAGAGACCCAGTACTTC. It codes for CASSFGAPQETQYF. The rearrangement uses TRBV5-1 and TRBJ2-5; no firm D call. Trimming took 2 bases from V and 1 from J, leaving 9 bases between them. The CDR3 has 14 amino acids. The germline gives CDR1 SGHRS, CDR2 YFSETQ.

The V gene is TRBV7-8, the J gene TRBJ1-2, with 8 bases that match TRBD1. Losses at the gene ends were 1 base for V and 3 bases for J; bases not matched to a gene: 16. The CDR3 sequence is 19 residues long. CDR1 is SGHVS and CDR2 is FQNEAQ in the germline V gene. Here the CDR3 reads CASSLVAGGQASGHYGYTF. As DNA, the CDR3 is TGTGCCAGCAGCTTAGTGGCAGGGGGCCAAGCCAGCGGGCACTATGGCTACACCTTC.

V and J are TRBV19 and TRBJ2-1; 7 bases are a match to TRBD2. V dropped 1 base and J dropped 3; count of bases not matched to a gene: 3. The CDR3 consists of 15 residues. The germline V gene encodes CDR1 LNHDA and CDR2 SQIVND (reference sequence). The DNA of the CDR3 is TGTGCCAGTAGTATAGCCCAGCGGGGCTACAATGAGCAGTTCTTC. Translation: CASSIAQRGYNEQFF.

The chain joins TRBV13 to TRBJ2-2; 7 nucleotides align to TRBD1. The trim removed 0 bases at V and 15 bases at J, leaving 10 bases unmatched. The germline V gene has CDR1 PRHDT and CDR2 FYEKMQ (reference sequence). CDR3 length: 14 amino acids. The DNA of the CDR3 is TGTGCCAGCAGCTTAGGACAGGGGAACCCCGAGGTGTTTTTT. This sequence encodes CASSLGQGNPEVFF.

V is TRBV7-3 and J is TRBJ2-3; D remains unclear. CDR1 and CDR2 from the germline V gene are SGHTA and FQGTGA. Trimming stripped 2 bases from V and 4 bases from J, with 13 bases between. This CDR3 region has 15 residues. The chain's CDR3 is CASSLGGLRADTQYF. CDR3 coding DNA: TGTGCCAGCAGCTTAGGCGGTCTCAGAGCAGATACGCAGTATTTT.

The chain has TRBV19 and TRBJ2-3, with D possibly TRBD2 on 5 matching bases. Trimming stripped 6 bases from V and 1 base from J, with 17 bases between. CDR1 and CDR2 (germline): LNHDA, SQIVND (reference sequence). This CDR3 comprises 16 residues. The CDR3 coding sequence is TGTGCCAGTAGCCCCGGGCCTCAGAGGGGCACAGATACGCAGTATTTT. Protein product: CASSPGPQRGTDTQYF.

This chain connects TRBV5-6 to TRBJ1-2, with unresolved D. The CDR3 has 12 amino acids. Germline V lookup: CDR1 SGHDT, CDR2 YYEEEE. V lost 4 bases to trimming and J lost 3 bases, with 7 bases between them. The CDR3 sequence: CASSPGDYGYTF. CDR3 DNA: TGTGCCAGCAGCCCTGGAGACTATGGCTACACCTTC.

Written as DNA, the CDR3 is TGTGCCAGTAGTATCGCTACAGGGAGATATAGCAATCAGCCCCAGCATTTT. As protein: CASSIATGRYSNQPQHF. This chain uses TRBV19 with TRBJ1-5; possibly TRBD1 for D (6 bases). The CDR3 totals 17 residues. Trimming left V 3 bases short and J 0 bases short, with 15 bases between. Per the germline V gene, CDR1 is LNHDA and CDR2 is SQIVND (reference sequence).

This sequence joins TRBV7-2 and TRBJ1-2; D may be TRBD1 (6 bases). Germline-derived CDR1 and CDR2 are SGHTA and FQGNSA. There are 13 residues in the CDR3. Trimming stripped 6 bases from V and 7 bases from J, with 15 bases between. The CDR3 sequence: CASRLGGAVGYTF. CDR3 nucleotides: TGTGCCAGCAGACTAGGGGGGGCGGTTGGCTACACCTTC.

J is TRBJ2-7 and V is TRBV27; 7 nucleotides line up with TRBD1. CDR1 is MNHEY and CDR2 is SMNVEV in the germline V gene (reference sequence). This CDR3 spans 15 amino acids. Losses at the gene ends were 5 bases for V and 0 bases for J; bases not matched to a gene: 7. Here the CDR3 DNA reads TGTGCCAGCAGTAAAGGGGACAGACCCTCCTACGAGCAGTACTTC. Protein sequence: CASSKGDRPSYEQYF.

The chain couples TRBV5-4 to TRBJ2-5, with 12 bases lining up with TRBD2. The ends lost 4 bases at V and 4 bases at J; junction bases unmatched: 11. The CDR3 runs to 17 residues. Per germline, CDR1 SGHNT and CDR2 YYREEE (reference sequence). For the CDR3, the DNA is TGTGCCAGCAGCCAAAAGACTAGCGGGAGCGCTGGAGAGACCCAGTACTTC. Translating gives CASSQKTSGSAGETQYF.

With regard to this clone: The junction shows a germline mismatch at one end, possibly a read error. The rearrangement joins TRBV5-1 to TRBJ1-2, with TRBD1 matching over 7 bases. Germline CDR1 reads SGHRS; CDR2 reads YFSETQ. This CDR3 has 13 residues. The CDR3 region is CASSPQGGLGYPF. DNA of the CDR3: TGCGCCAGCAGCCCCCAGGGGGGTCTTGGCTACCCCTTC.

The chain links TRBV4-2 to TRBJ2-7; tentative D call: TRBD1 (5 bases). Trimming took 0 bases from V and 5 from J, leaving 14 bases between them. The CDR3 totals 15 residues. Germline V gene sequence: CDR1 LGHNA, CDR2 YNFKEQ. CDR3 DNA: TGTGCCAGCAGCCAAGAATCTCACAGGACACACGAGCAGTACTTC. It translates to CASSQESHRTHEQYF.

The chain joins TRBV27 to TRBJ2-7; no definite D call. V dropped 2 bases and J dropped 1 base, with 9 bases sitting between them. Germline-derived CDR1 and CDR2 are MNHEY and SMNVEV (reference sequence). The CDR3 runs to 14 residues. CDR3 DNA: TGTGCCAGCAGTTTAGCCAGGAATTCCTACGAGCAGTACTTC. Protein: CASSLARNSYEQYF.

Of note for this clone: This same CDR3 is encoded by further DNA sequences in the sample. The chain recombines TRBV9 with TRBJ1-3; D is undetermined. V lost 2 bases and J 1 base, leaving 10 bases between the germline ends. Germline loops: CDR1 SGDLS, CDR2 YYNGEE. This CDR3 is built from 15 residues. CDR3 residues: CASSVGGNSGNTIYF. The DNA of the CDR3 is TGTGCCAGCAGCGTCGGAGGGAATTCTGGAAACACCATATATTTT.

This chain's CDR3 is CASSLGLRGLPFF. The CDR3 DNA follows: TGTGCCAGCAGTTTAGGGCTGAGAGGGTTACCGTTCTTC. The V call is TRBV27, the J call TRBJ2-1; a weak D match, TRBD2 (5 bases). Deletions cut 2 bases from V and 15 bases from J, with 17 bases between. In germline, CDR1 is MNHEY, CDR2 SMNVEV (reference sequence). The CDR3 has 13 amino acids.

This chain links TRBV29-1 with TRBJ1-1; perhaps TRBD1 as D (5 bases). The CDR3 consists of 11 residues. V lost 4 bases, J lost 7 bases, and 10 bases lay in between. CDR1 SQVTM and CDR2 ANQGSEA come from the germline V gene. CDR3 coding DNA: TGCAGCGTTGTCGGACAACTTGAAGCTTTCTTT. Its translation is CSVVGQLEAFF.

Remarks on this clone: At one end, the junction sequence differs from germline, possibly due to a read error. The sample contains more than one DNA sequence encoding this CDR3. The V and J genes are TRBV7-7 and TRBJ2-7; 10 bases agree with TRBD1. Germline CDR1 and CDR2: SSHAT and FNYEAQ (reference sequence). This CDR3 has 14 amino acids. The CDR3 region is CASSPGTGAYEQYF. The CDR3 bases are TGTGCTAGCAGCCCGGGGACAGGGGCCTACGAGCAGTACTTC.